The 5 T cell receptor beta chains reported below all come from one sample, sequenced in a study of T cells in narcolepsy. The assay was immunoSEQ multiplex PCR, and TCRdb's table has in-frame clones only and misses some. The repertoire has 26,000 or so clones, approximately 80% of them found once; the top ten carry 3% to 4%. Sample: CD45RA- memory CD4+ T cells from PBMCs. Receptors originate from a human donor with narcolepsy.

The rearrangement joins TRBV11-2 to TRBJ1-5; D gene uncertain. Looked up from germline, CDR1 is SGHAT and CDR2 is FQNNGV. CDR3 size: 13 residues. Trimming shortened V by 1 base and J by 1 base, and 2 bases separated the two germline ends. The CDR3 spells CASSLASNQPQHF. In nucleotides, the CDR3 is TGTGCCAGCAGCTTAGCCAGCAATCAGCCCCAGCATTTT.

The chain uses TRBV5-1 and TRBJ2-6; TRBD1 might be the D (6 bases). Germline V gives CDR1 SGHRS, CDR2 YFSETQ. This CDR3 comprises 17 residues. V lost 0 bases to trimming and J lost 2 bases, with 12 bases between them. The CDR3 DNA follows: TGCGCCAGCAGCTTGGCCGGGGCAGGGGCTGGGGCCAACGTCCTGACTTTC. Amino acids: CASSLAGAGAGANVLTF.

V is TRBV29-1 and J is TRBJ1-1; D gene ambiguous. The V gene's germline CDR1 is SQVTM and CDR2 ANQGSEA. Trimming pared 1 base from V and 3 bases from J, leaving 9 bases between. The CDR3 length is 13 residues. This CDR3 is CSVEAFVDTEAFF. DNA of the CDR3: TGCAGCGTTGAAGCCTTTGTGGACACTGAAGCTTTCTTT.

This clone was counted a single time. The CDR3, as DNA: TGCAGCGTGGCGACAGGGAAGGTGTGGACAGATACGCAGTATTTT. Residues: CSVATGKVWTDTQYF. The chain employs TRBV29-1 and TRBJ2-3; 7 bases are shared with TRBD1. Trimming took 6 bases from V and 3 from J; bases not matched to a gene: 12. Germline-derived CDR1 and CDR2 are SQVTM and ANQGSEA. The CDR3 is 15 amino acids.

The chain carries TRBV5-1 and TRBJ2-1; D assignment may be TRBD1 or TRBD2 (6 bases each). With 4 bases removed from V and 9 bases from J, the gap between germline ends came to 17 bases. Looked up from germline, CDR1 is SGHRS and CDR2 is YFSETQ. The CDR3 runs 14 residues. The CDR3 DNA reads as TGCGCCAGCAGCCCCTGGATGGGGGGCGGTGAGCAGTTCTTC. Translation: CASSPWMGGGEQFF.